In its sample, the clone carrying this T cell receptor beta chain was seen once. The antigen is undetermined. This entry belongs to a study of T cells in localized non-small cell lung cancer. V was shortened by 0 bases and J by 0 bases, with 6 bases between the two germline ends. Germline V CDR1 and CDR2: SGHRS, YFSETQ. The CDR3 contains 14 residues. Study-wide points: A higher density of T cells in blood coincided with extended overall survival. Since sequencing was restricted to only one region of the tumor, intratumor heterogeneity remains a possibility. Uninvolved adjacent lung had the highest recorded T cell clonality, with tumor below it. Appearing in adjacent lung were a median roughly 60 of the top 100 tumor clones.

Only in-frame clones appear in the TCRdb table, and some are missing; sequencing was by immunoSEQ multiplex PCR. The sample has about 28,000 clones, 92% seen once. The gene calls are TRBV5-1 and TRBJ1-2, with D possibly TRBD1 on 5 matching bases. The sample was peripheral blood mononuclear cells, taken before any cancer treatment. The source of this sequence is a woman aged 40-69 years with stage III lung adenocarcinoma. Here the CDR3 DNA reads TGCGCCAGCAGCTTGGGGGACTCTAACTATGGCTACACCTTC. Its protein is CASSLGDSNYGYTF.